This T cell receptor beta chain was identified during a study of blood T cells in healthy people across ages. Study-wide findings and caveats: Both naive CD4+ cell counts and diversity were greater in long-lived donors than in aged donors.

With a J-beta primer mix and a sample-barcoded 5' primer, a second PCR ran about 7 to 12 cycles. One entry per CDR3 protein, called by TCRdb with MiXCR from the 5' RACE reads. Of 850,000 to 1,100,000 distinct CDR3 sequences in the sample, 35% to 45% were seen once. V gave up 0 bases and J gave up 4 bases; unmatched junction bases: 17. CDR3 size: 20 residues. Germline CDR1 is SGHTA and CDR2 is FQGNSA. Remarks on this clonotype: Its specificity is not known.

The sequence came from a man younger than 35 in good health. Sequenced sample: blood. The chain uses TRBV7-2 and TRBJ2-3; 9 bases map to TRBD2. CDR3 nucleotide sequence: TGTGCCAGCAGCTTAGCGAAGGAGGGTAGCGGGGGTGGTAGCGCAGATACGCAGTATTTT. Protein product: CASSLAKEGSGGGSADTQYF.